This is a list of T cell receptor beta chains from one sample in a study of T cells expressing NK-cell markers. TCRdb reprocessed the 5' RACE reads and stores each CDR3 protein as one record, lacking DNA. This table lists roughly 420,000 distinct CDR3 sequences. The specimen sequenced was blood T cells: a sorted CD56 or NKG2C T cell subset, CD4+ or CD8+ T cells, or bulk PBMC T cells (not recorded which). These receptors all come from a woman aged 18 to 75 in good health. Each CDR3 is given with its conserved first and last residue. The order of the fields is J gene, CDR3 length, V gene, CDR3 protein.

j_call: TRBJ2-1
cdr3_length: 13
v_call: TRBV15
cdr3_aa: CATSRGDRESQFF

j_call: TRBJ1-1
cdr3_length: 13
v_call: TRBV5-6
cdr3_aa: CASSYNRGTEAFF

j_call: TRBJ2-7
cdr3_length: 14
v_call: TRBV20-1
cdr3_aa: CSAHHREGSYEQYF

j_call: TRBJ1-1
cdr3_length: 15
v_call: TRBV4-3
cdr3_aa: CASSQDRGEDTEAFF

j_call: TRBJ2-1
cdr3_length: 13
v_call: TRBV28
cdr3_aa: CASSLGENRERFF

j_call: TRBJ2-3
cdr3_length: 16
v_call: TRBV12-3/TRBV12-4
cdr3_aa: CASSSLLAGRTDTQYF

j_call: TRBJ2-1
cdr3_length: 11
v_call: TRBV6-5
cdr3_aa: CASRRDNEQFF

j_call: TRBJ2-1
cdr3_length: 16
v_call: TRBV7-8
cdr3_aa: CASSLEAGHLYNEQFF

j_call: TRBJ2-3
cdr3_length: 16
v_call: TRBV15
cdr3_aa: CATSRDLASPPDTQYF

j_call: TRBJ1-2
cdr3_length: 14
v_call: TRBV27
cdr3_aa: CASSIGQGADGYTF

j_call: TRBJ2-2
cdr3_length: 14
v_call: TRBV12-3/TRBV12-4
cdr3_aa: CASSYRQGAGELFF

j_call: TRBJ2-1
cdr3_length: 12
v_call: TRBV29-1
cdr3_aa: CSGEGRGDEQFF

j_call: TRBJ1-5
cdr3_length: 15
v_call: TRBV18
cdr3_aa: CASSPPGGSNQPQHF

j_call: TRBJ2-3
cdr3_length: 16
v_call: TRBV19
cdr3_aa: CASGTSGARPGDTQYF

j_call: TRBJ2-3
cdr3_length: 12
v_call: TRBV29-1
cdr3_aa: CSASRGTDTQYF

j_call: TRBJ2-7
cdr3_length: 16
v_call: TRBV4-3
cdr3_aa: CASSQMGPGSPYEQYF

j_call: TRBJ1-3
cdr3_length: 14
v_call: TRBV14
cdr3_aa: CASSQEIGGRTIYF

j_call: TRBJ2-4
cdr3_length: 14
v_call: TRBV5-1
cdr3_aa: CASSPRGVENIQYF

j_call: TRBJ2-5
cdr3_length: 14
v_call: TRBV7-2
cdr3_aa: CASSWGPAQETQYF